The rows below give T cell receptor beta chains drawn from one sample of a study of CXCR3-negative and CXCR3-positive naive CD8 T cells. TCRdb reprocessed the 5' RACE reads and reports one entry per CDR3 protein, with no DNA. There are 55,000 to 70,000 distinct CDR3 sequences in the sample, with approximately 0.71% held by the top ten. Sample: naive CXCR3+ CD8+ T cells from blood. These receptor sequences come from a human donor in good health. Some clones in this sample may be carry-over from other donors' samples. Each CDR3 is given with its conserved first and last residue.

v_call,j_call,cdr3_aa
TRBV5-1,TRBJ2-4,CASQLGGIQYF
TRBV4-1,TRBJ2-3,CASSSGYAESDTQYF
TRBV7-2,TRBJ2-7,CASSLGTTGTYEQYF
TRBV6-2/TRBV6-3,TRBJ1-5,CASSYTGGNQPQHF
TRBV4-3,TRBJ2-5,CASSQGSGNNGKTQYF
TRBV7-2,TRBJ2-2,CASSLSWTSGGDETGELFF
TRBV7-2,TRBJ2-3,CASSLGPSGATDTQYF
TRBV18,TRBJ2-5,CASSPPLFGGPETQYF
TRBV6-5,TRBJ2-7,CASSSRDRVYEQYF
TRBV15,TRBJ2-3,CATGGTGKDTQYF
TRBV7-3,TRBJ2-1,CASSLNPGTSGVIQFF
TRBV4-1,TRBJ2-3,CASSRSTSEYGTDTQYF
TRBV19,TRBJ2-3,CASRDRATTDTQYF
TRBV29-1,TRBJ1-1,CSVVIGAGNTEAFF
TRBV7-6,TRBJ1-1,CASSLAGVMNTEAFF
TRBV9,TRBJ2-7,CASSVGAMPYEQYF
TRBV6-2/TRBV6-3,TRBJ2-7,CASSPGRSYEQYF
TRBV29-1,TRBJ1-1,CSVEDSPGPNTEAFF
TRBV11-3,TRBJ2-1,CASSFTYGSEQFF
TRBV18,TRBJ1-2,CASSPPGYDGYTF
TRBV3-1,TRBJ2-7,CASSQTDSPYEQYF
TRBV4-2,TRBJ2-1,CASSPEFSSYNEQFF
TRBV23-1,TRBJ2-7,CASSQSNGRGRHYEQYF
TRBV7-9,TRBJ1-1,CASSPPAEIMNTEAFF
TRBV7-9,TRBJ2-2,CASTGPGQGYTGELFF
TRBV6-2/TRBV6-3,TRBJ1-1,CASSYDIWLMNTEAFF
TRBV7-2,TRBJ2-1,CASSLIGLSYNEQFF
TRBV12-5,TRBJ2-1,CASGFAPEQFF
TRBV29-1,TRBJ2-1,CSVLTGGLDEQFF
TRBV4-2,TRBJ1-1,CASSQVEVNTEAFF
TRBV9,TRBJ2-1,CASSVARAGAYNEQFF
TRBV12-5,TRBJ2-7,CASGLVLVEGAGNYEQYF
TRBV5-1,TRBJ2-5,CASSLDLNSRVQETQYF
TRBV12-3/TRBV12-4,TRBJ2-7,CASRPGQGLMEQYF
TRBV6-1,TRBJ2-5,CASSEAGRLGETQYF
TRBV29-1,TRBJ2-2,CSVEDRGRNTGELFF
TRBV12-3/TRBV12-4,TRBJ2-7,CASSLQLHLYYEQYF
TRBV4-2,TRBJ1-1,CASSQVQVTNTEAFF
TRBV28,TRBJ2-3,CASSLAGTGGRTTDTQYF
TRBV3-1,TRBJ2-7,CASSHPFPQDYEQYF
TRBV5-1,TRBJ1-1,CASSPRQGFPEAFF
TRBV13,TRBJ1-5,CASSLGYSNQPQHF
TRBV9,TRBJ2-1,CASSVGGGYNEQFF
TRBV20-1,TRBJ1-6,CSARAWTGHDSLHF
TRBV29-1,TRBJ1-2,CSVEVPLWEYGYTF
TRBV4-1,TRBJ2-5,CASSVVEAAGETQYF